This is a list of T cell receptor beta chains from one sample in a study of blood T cells in healthy people across ages. TCRdb processed the 5' RACE reads anew with MiXCR; each CDR3 protein has one entry. This table has around 800,000 distinct CDR3 sequences, about 53% appearing once. Sequencing was done on a sample of blood. The source is a man at least 80 years old in good health. Each CDR3 is given with its conserved first and last residue. Fields, in order: V gene, clone size, J gene, D gene, CDR3 protein, CDR3 DNA. The D gene is left open where the match is weak. Size is omitted from some rows. Given values are once, few, many or a class for expanded clones.

TRBV19	.	TRBJ2-5	TRBD2	CASSLLAGGPKTQYF	TGTGCCAGTAGCCTTTTAGCGGGAGGGCCTAAGACCCAGTACTTC
TRBV29-1	.	TRBJ1-2	.	CSVRTGSYTF	TGCAGCGTCAGAACGGGGAGCTACACCTTC
TRBV27	.	TRBJ1-5	.	CASRTRTEDSNQPQHF	TGTGCCAGCAGAACCCGGACAGAGGATAGCAATCAGCCCCAGCATTTT
TRBV7-6	once	TRBJ2-7	.	CASSSDSHSYEQYF	TGTGCCAGCAGTTCTGACAGTCACTCCTACGAGCAGTACTTC
TRBV7-2	.	TRBJ1-5	.	CASRGGRSDQPQHF	TGTGCCAGCAGGGGGGGGAGGTCGGATCAGCCCCAGCATTTT
TRBV5-5	.	TRBJ2-5	.	CASSDSRVATTPGETQYF	TGTGCCAGCAGCGACAGCAGGGTCGCGACGACGCCAGGGGAGACCCAGTACTTC
TRBV12-3/TRBV12-4	.	TRBJ2-1	.	CASRDRTDDNEQFF	TGTGCCAGCAGGGATAGGACTGACGACAATGAGCAGTTCTTC
TRBV5-1	.	TRBJ2-5	TRBD2	CASKRVAGDVETQYF	TGCGCCAGCAAGCGGGTGGCGGGAGACGTAGAGACCCAGTACTTC
TRBV2	.	TRBJ1-2	.	CASSEAMAYGYTF	TGTGCCAGCAGTGAAGCAATGGCCTATGGCTACACCTTC
TRBV20-1	many	TRBJ2-5	.	CSAPASLGEETQYF	TGCAGTGCTCCTGCCTCATTGGGGGAAGAGACCCAGTACTTC
TRBV6-1	.	TRBJ2-1	.	CASSALLSRSSYNEQFF	TGTGCCAGCAGTGCCCTCCTCAGCAGGTCCTCCTACAATGAGCAGTTCTTC
TRBV27	once	TRBJ1-4	TRBD1	CASSFHDRGNEKLFF	TGTGCCAGCAGTTTTCACGACAGGGGAAATGAAAAACTGTTTTTT
TRBV18	.	TRBJ2-5	.	CASSRQTGKETQYF	TGTGCCAGCTCACGGCAAACAGGGAAAGAGACCCAGTACTTC
TRBV14	.	TRBJ2-3	.	CASSQESGQARDTQYF	TGTGCCAGCAGCCAAGAGTCGGGACAAGCCAGAGATACGCAGTATTTT
TRBV25-1	.	TRBJ1-1	TRBD1	CASSEPGTGKAEAFF	TGTGCCAGCAGTGAGCCCGGGACAGGCAAAGCCGAAGCTTTCTTT
TRBV20-1	few	TRBJ2-1	TRBD2	CSAGTSGRREQFF	TGCAGTGCTGGGACTAGCGGGAGGAGGGAGCAGTTCTTC
TRBV12-3/TRBV12-4	few	TRBJ2-7	TRBD1	CASSPRGTGTYEQYF	TGTGCCAGCAGCCCGAGGGGGACAGGGACATACGAGCAGTACTTC
TRBV3-1	.	TRBJ1-3	.	CASSPMAGNTIYF	TGTGCCAGCAGCCCAATGGCTGGAAACACCATATATTTT
TRBV10-3	.	TRBJ1-1	.	CAISESSSRGITLNTEAFF	TGTGCCATCAGTGAGTCGAGCAGTAGAGGAATAACCCTGAACACTGAAGCTTTCTTT
TRBV4-1	.	TRBJ2-5	.	CASSQGGTAETQYF	TGCGCCAGCAGCCAAGGCGGGACCGCCGAGACCCAGTACTTC
TRBV27	few	TRBJ2-5	TRBD1	CASRPSGGGETQYF	TGTGCCAGCAGGCCCTCAGGGGGCGGGGAGACCCAGTACTTC
TRBV20-1	.	TRBJ2-3	TRBD1	CSARVPGTGLSDTQYF	TGCAGTGCTAGAGTCCCCGGGACAGGGCTTTCAGATACGCAGTATTTT
TRBV14	.	TRBJ2-5	.	CASSQNLYETQYF	TGTGCCAGCAGCCAGAACTTATACGAGACCCAGTACTTC
TRBV20-1	.	TRBJ1-5	.	CSALLQGAGQHF	TGCAGTGCTTTACTACAGGGCGCGGGGCAGCATTTT
TRBV7-2	few	TRBJ1-4	.	CASSRSFNEKLFF	TGTGCCAGCAGCAGGTCCTTTAATGAGAAACTGTTTTTT
TRBV20-1	few	TRBJ2-3	.	CSASHGQLPESSTDTQYF	TGCAGTGCTAGTCACGGACAGCTACCGGAGTCTAGCACAGATACGCAGTATTTT
TRBV25-1	.	TRBJ2-2	TRBD2	CASSRRLAGRDTGELFF	TGTGCCAGCAGTCGGCGACTAGCGGGGAGGGACACCGGGGAGCTGTTTTTT
TRBV20-1	.	TRBJ2-7	TRBD1	CSMAGTGFVEQYF	TGCAGTATGGCCGGGACAGGGTTTGTTGAGCAGTACTTC
TRBV7-9	.	TRBJ2-7	TRBD1	CASSLLGQLSYNEQYF	TGTGCCAGCAGCTTATTGGGACAGCTCTCCTACAATGAGCAGTACTTC
TRBV7-2	.	TRBJ2-3	.	CASSLMLPPDTQYF	TGTGCCAGCAGCTTAATGTTACCACCTGATACGCAGTATTTT
TRBV20-1	many	TRBJ2-7	.	CSARPTRREQYF	TGCAGTGCTAGACCCACACGGCGGGAGCAGTACTTC
TRBV5-5	.	TRBJ2-3	.	CASSPGGGSGSTDTQYF	TGTGCCAGCAGCCCGGGAGGGGGCAGCGGCAGCACAGATACGCAGTATTTT
TRBV20-1	.	TRBJ1-2	.	CSADFLKYGYTF	TGCAGTGCCGACTTCTTAAAATATGGCTACACCTTC
TRBV7-2	.	TRBJ2-1	.	CASSLEGPTRNEQFF	TGTGCCAGCAGCTTAGAGGGTCCTACCCGCAATGAGCAGTTCTTC
TRBV12-3/TRBV12-4	once	TRBJ2-5	TRBD1	CATAYRSQGQRGFEQYF	TGTGCCACCGCATATCGATCCCAGGGACAGAGAGGGTTTGAGCAGTACTTC
TRBV6-2/TRBV6-3	.	TRBJ1-5	TRBD1	CASRLRTGESNQPQHF	TGTGCCAGCAGACTCAGGACAGGGGAAAGCAATCAGCCCCAGCATTTT
TRBV2	.	TRBJ2-3	.	CASSDDRTTDTQYF	TGTGCCAGCAGTGACGACAGGACCACAGATACGCAGTATTTT
TRBV29-1	few	TRBJ1-1	.	CSVLDPGTEAFF	TGCAGCGTTCTCGACCCGGGGACTGAAGCTTTCTTT
TRBV28	.	TRBJ1-4	.	CASSKTESGPEKLFF	TGTGCCAGCAGCAAGACAGAATCGGGGCCGGAAAAACTGTTTTTT
TRBV3-1	many	TRBJ2-7	.	CASSQGVIGGYEQYF	TGTGCCAGCAGCCAAGGCGTCATCGGGGGTTACGAGCAGTACTTC
TRBV12-5	.	TRBJ2-7	.	CASGYRVEHEQYF	TGTGCTAGTGGTTACCGGGTGGAGCACGAGCAGTACTTC
TRBV14	.	TRBJ1-2	.	CASSQLGAYGYTF	TGTGCCAGCAGCCAACTCGGGGCCTATGGCTACACCTTC
TRBV20-1	.	TRBJ2-7	.	CSAIIRDCLYEQYF	TGCAGTGCTATCATCCGGGACTGCCTCTACGAGCAGTACTTC
TRBV2	.	TRBJ1-5	TRBD1	CASKGTGTSPQHF	TGTGCCAGCAAGGGGACAGGGACCAGCCCCCAGCATTTT
TRBV7-2	few	TRBJ2-1	.	CASSLISTTVNEQFF	TGTGCCAGCAGCTTAATCTCAACTACTGTTAATGAGCAGTTCTTC
TRBV2	few	TRBJ2-1	TRBD2	CASRSGSGNEQFF	TGTGCCAGCAGGAGCGGGAGCGGAAATGAGCAGTTCTTC
TRBV20-1	.	TRBJ2-7	.	CSAEGGPTDEQYF	TGCAGTGCTGAAGGAGGGCCTACCGACGAGCAGTACTTC
TRBV6-5	few	TRBJ2-3	TRBD2	CASSSLAGGGRYAYF	TGTGCCAGCAGTTCCCTAGCGGGAGGCGGGAGATACGCGTATTTT
TRBV20-1	.	TRBJ2-3	.	CSATPGLLQADTQYF	TGCAGTGCGACCCCGGGGCTCCTCCAGGCAGATACGCAGTATTTT
TRBV11-2	.	TRBJ2-6	.	CASSLSPGWGSSSGANVPTF	TGTGCCAGCAGCTTAAGCCCTGGTTGGGGGTCAAGCTCTGGGGCCAACGTCCCGACTTTC
TRBV29-1	.	TRBJ1-1	.	CSVHMNTEAFF	TGCAGCGTGCACATGAACACTGAAGCTTTCTTT
TRBV29-1	many	TRBJ2-7	TRBD1	CSVKVSGGEQYF	TGCAGCGTGAAAGTGTCAGGGGGAGAGCAGTACTTC
TRBV19	.	TRBJ2-2	.	CASRTGGPGELFF	TGTGCCAGTAGGACTGGCGGGCCCGGGGAGCTGTTTTTT
TRBV6-2/TRBV6-3	few	TRBJ2-6	.	CASRPTGSTGANVLTF	TGTGCCAGCAGGCCTACAGGAAGCACCGGGGCCAACGTCCTGACTTTC
TRBV20-1	.	TRBJ2-5	TRBD1	CSARLGTEQETQYF	TGCAGTGCTAGGCTCGGGACAGAACAAGAGACCCAGTACTTC
TRBV13	.	TRBJ2-5	.	CASSLKPEGETQYF	TGTGCCAGCAGCTTAAAACCGGAGGGGGAGACCCAGTACTTC
TRBV28	.	TRBJ2-7	.	CASILHASSYEQYF	TGTGCCAGCATTCTACACGCGAGCTCCTACGAGCAGTACTTC
TRBV7-2	.	TRBJ2-1	TRBD2	CASSSGLVRGNEQFF	TGTGCCAGCAGCTCGGGACTAGTAAGGGGCAATGAGCAGTTCTTC
TRBV7-2	few	TRBJ2-7	.	CASTPVGVHYEQYF	TGTGCCAGCACCCCGGTGGGAGTCCATTACGAGCAGTACTTC
TRBV2	.	TRBJ1-2	.	CASSVDSGGYTF	TGTGCCAGCAGTGTGGACTCGGGGGGCTACACCTTC